These 27 T cell receptor beta chains share one sample of origin, sequenced in a study of tumor and adjacent non-tumor tissue in lung cancer. This sample's RNA came from whole unsorted tissue. Three rounds of nested PCR, following a modified ARM-PCR protocol, produced the TCRbeta library. TCRdb ran MiXCR on the multiplex PCR reads and lists one entry per CDR3 protein. The sample lists 60,000 to 95,000 distinct CDR3 sequences; 60% to 80% were seen once. Sequencing was done on a sample of lung tumor tissue. The receptor source for this set is a woman between 50 and 59 years old with non-small cell lung cancer.

A remark on this clonotype: One end of the junction is discordant with germline, which a read error may explain. The chain uses TRBV12-3 or TRBV12-4 and TRBJ2-2, with a tentative D call TRBD2 (5 bases). The CDR3 has 15 amino acids. The CDR3 loop reads CANSLIARYTGELFF. DNA of the CDR3: TGTGCCAACAGTTTAATAGCGAGGTACACCGGGGAGCTGTTTTTT.

This clonotype appeared many times. V gene TRBV6-2 or TRBV6-3 combines with J gene TRBJ2-1; 9 nucleotides line up with TRBD2. Germline values: CDR1 MNHEY, CDR2 SVGEGT. V lost 2 bases and J lost 7; bases outside the gene matches: 3. This CDR3 comprises 14 residues. The CDR3 nucleotides are TGTGCCAGCAGTTACGGCGGGAGGGGGAATGAGCAGTTCTTC. It is translated as CASSYGGRGNEQFF.

This clonotype was counted only a few times. A junction end diverges from the germline sequence, so it may reflect a read error. The chain is built from TRBV7-9 and TRBJ2-2, with TRBD2 identical over 8 bases. The CDR3 spans 16 residues. Per the germline V gene, CDR1 is SEHNR and CDR2 is FQNEAQ (reference sequence). The DNA of the CDR3 is TGTGCCAGCAGCTTATACGGACTAGCATTCGCCGGGGAGATGTTTTTT. This sequence encodes CASSLYGLAFAGEMFF. Using reference TRBV7-9 and TRBJ2-2 for the parts outside the CDR3, the full variable domain is DTGVSQNPRHKITKRGQNVTFRCDPISEHNRLYWYRQTLGQGPEFLTYFQNEAQLEKSRLLSDRFSAERPKGSFSTLEIQRTEQGDSAMYLCASSLYGLAFAGEMFFGEGSRLTVL.

This clonotype appeared many times. The chain links TRBV5-4 to TRBJ2-7, with 11 nucleotides matching TRBD2. In germline, CDR1 is SGHNT, CDR2 YYREEE (reference sequence). The junction had 12 bases not matched to a gene; V was cut back by 4 bases and J by 6 bases. The CDR3 loop spans 16 amino acids. The CDR3: CASSSGLAGYSSEQYF. CDR3 nucleotide sequence: TGTGCCAGCAGCAGCGGACTAGCGGGTTACTCCAGCGAGCAGTACTTC.

This clonotype was counted only a few times. This may come from a read error, since a much larger clone is one base off. The chain employs TRBV10-1 and TRBJ2-1; the D call may be TRBD1 or TRBD2 (5 bases each). Germline V gives CDR1 WNHNN, CDR2 SYGVQD (reference sequence). V shed 8 bases and J shed 15 bases, with 20 bases lying between them. The CDR3 length is 12 residues. Here the CDR3 DNA reads TGCGCCAGCGGTCCCGGGACCGTATTCTTGTTCTTC. As protein: CASGPGTVFLFF.

The chain couples TRBV24-1 to TRBJ2-1; D may be TRBD1 (5 bases). Per the germline V gene, CDR1 is KGHDR and CDR2 is SFDVKD. The CDR3 runs to 15 residues. The CDR3 loop is CVASDRWTRYNEQFF. In DNA form, the CDR3 reads TGTGTCGCCAGTGATCGTTGGACACGCTACAATGAGCAGTTCTTC.

This clonotype appeared a single time. The conserved final phenylalanine or tryptophan is absent from the CDR3, which likely points to a read error. The V call is TRBV5-1, the J call TRBJ2-2; 10 nucleotides line up with TRBD1. The CDR3 has 15 residues. CDR1 SGHRS and CDR2 YFSETQ come from the germline V gene. This CDR3 is CAISKGTGVTGELFL. CDR3 nucleotide sequence: TGCGCCATCAGCAAAGGGACAGGGGTAACCGGGGAGCTGTTTTTA.

In the case of this clonotype: Compared with germline, one end of the junction differs, possibly owing to a read error. The chain has TRBV14 and TRBJ1-4; no clear D gene. The CDR3 consists of 15 residues. In germline, CDR1 is SGHDN, CDR2 FVKESK. Here the CDR3 reads CASSQEKGKGEKLFF. For the CDR3, the DNA is TGTGCCAGTAGCCAAGAGAAAGGGAAAGGGGAAAAACTGTTTTTT.

V usage is TRBV15 and J usage is TRBJ2-1, with TRBD2 matching 9 bases. The CDR3 is 16 amino acids. V lost 4 bases to trimming and J lost 3 bases; unmatched junction nucleotides: 7. Germline V gene lookup returns CDR1 LNHNV and CDR2 YYDKDF (reference sequence). This CDR3 is CATSIMGTSSYNEQFF. For the CDR3, the DNA is TGTGCCACCAGCATCATGGGGACTAGCAGCTACAATGAGCAGTTCTTC.

Points on this clonotype: The CDR3 ends on some other residue instead of the conserved phenylalanine or tryptophan, so this is likely a read error. The chain has TRBV6-1 and TRBJ2-1; TRBD1 is a possible D gene (5 bases). V lost 2 bases and J 12 bases, leaving 11 bases between the germline ends. This CDR3 contains 12 residues. Germline V CDR1 and CDR2: MNHNS, SASEGT. The CDR3: CASSEQIQGQFL. Written as DNA, the CDR3 is TGTGCCAGCAGTGAACAGATCCAGGGGCAGTTCTTG.

With respect to this clonotype: Relative to the germline gene, one junction end is altered; a read error may explain this. The V gene is TRBV4-2, the J gene TRBJ1-1, with 8 bases fitting TRBD1. Germline V gene sequence: CDR1 LGHNA, CDR2 YNFKEQ. This CDR3 contains 15 residues. CDR3 nucleotide sequence: TGTACCAGCAGCCCAGAGGGACAGGTAAACACTGAAGCTTTTTTT. It specifies CTSSPEGQVNTEAFF.

In the case of this clonotype: The junction and the germline gene differ at one end; a read error may be behind it. For the CDR3, the DNA is TGTACCAGCGGCATGGGACAGACCTACGAGCAGTACTTC. Translating gives CTSGMGQTYEQYF. The chain carries TRBV5-4 and TRBJ2-7; TRBD1 matches 7 bases. Germline CDR1 and CDR2: SGHNT and YYREEE (reference sequence). This CDR3 is built from 13 residues.

This clonotype has a handful of counts. This chain's CDR3 is CAWAVSRTLPGYTF. The CDR3 DNA reads as TGTGCCTGGGCTGTGAGCAGGACATTGCCCGGCTACACCTTC. The genes are TRBV30 and TRBJ1-2, with a tentative D call TRBD1 (5 bases). V was clipped by 5 bases and J by 8 bases, with 21 bases between them. This CDR3 comprises 14 residues. The V gene's germline CDR1 is GTSNPN and CDR2 SVGIG (reference sequence).

On this clonotype itself: Likely a read error: the CDR3 ends without its conserved phenylalanine or tryptophan. The J gene is TRBJ2-5, the V gene TRBV11-1, with TRBD1 matching 9 bases. In germline, CDR1 is SGHAT, CDR2 FQDESV (reference sequence). J lost 11 bases, V lost 5 bases, and 12 bases had no gene match. CDR3 length: 14 amino acids. DNA of the CDR3: TGTGCCAGCAGCCCGGGACAGGGCGTAGATACGCAGTACTTA. Encoded protein: CASSPGQGVDTQYL.

This chain links TRBV5-6 with TRBJ2-1, with D possibly being TRBD2 (5 bases). The CDR3 is made up of 12 amino acids. Deletions cut 0 bases from V and 16 bases from J, with 14 bases between. The germline CDR1 and CDR2 sequences are SGHDT and YYEEEE. For the CDR3, the DNA is TGTGCCAGCAGCTTGGCTAGCAATGAACACTTCTTC. It encodes CASSLASNEHFF.

The chain is built from TRBV4-2 and TRBJ1-1, with 7 bases fitting TRBD1. This CDR3 is built from 15 residues. J gave up 3 bases and V 4 bases, and 8 bases lay outside the gene matches. The germline V gene has CDR1 LGHNA and CDR2 YNFKEQ. The DNA of the CDR3 is TGTGCCAGCAGCCCAGAGGGACAGATATACACTGAAGCTTTCTTT. Its translation is CASSPEGQIYTEAFF.

Comments on this clonotype: An end of the junction does not agree with germline; a read error may underlie this. The V call is TRBV6-5, the J call TRBJ2-5; tentative D call: TRBD1 (5 bases). The CDR3 contains 13 residues. The V gene's germline CDR1 is MNHEY and CDR2 SVGAGI. CDR3 region: CDSSCGAQETQYF. CDR3 nucleotide sequence: TGTGACAGCAGCTGTGGGGCCCAAGAGACCCAGTACTTC.

The table lists this clonotype with a few counts. Mismatch with germline at one junction end may stem from a read error. This chain joins TRBV5-1 and TRBJ2-2, with 8 bases matching TRBD2. Germline loops: CDR1 SGHRS, CDR2 YFSETQ. The CDR3 is 15 residues long. Written as DNA, the CDR3 is TGCACCAGCAGCCAGGGACTAGGCGTCGCCGGGGAGCTGTTTTTT. It yields the protein CTSSQGLGVAGELFF. The full variable domain, completed using reference TRBV5-1 and TRBJ2-2, is KAGVTQTPRYLIKTRGQQVTLSCSPISGHRSVSWYQQTPGQGLQFLFEYFSETQRNKGNFPGRFSGRQFSNSRSEMNVSTLELGDSALYLCTSSQGLGVAGELFFGEGSRLTVL.

On this clonotype itself: The junction departs from the called germline gene at one end, perhaps through a read error. The chain is built from TRBV11-2 and TRBJ1-1; no definite D call. The CDR3 covers 14 residues. Germline CDR1 is SGHAT and CDR2 is FQNNGV. CDR3 bases: TGTACCAGCAGCCTGCTGATACTGGGAACTGAAGCTTTCTTT. It codes for CTSSLLILGTEAFF. The entire variable domain, with the rest obtained from reference TRBV11-2 and TRBJ1-1, is as follows: EAGVAQSPRYKIIEKRQSVAFWCNPISGHATLYWYQQILGQGPKLLIQFQNNGVVDDSQLPKDRFSAERLKGVDSTLKIQPAKLEDSAVYLCTSSLLILGTEAFFGQGTRLTVV.

Many counts were recorded for this clonotype. The chain is built from TRBV7-8 and TRBJ1-1, with D tentatively TRBD1 (5 bases). The V end lost 2 bases, the J end lost 1 base, and 11 bases lay between the germline ends. The germline gives CDR1 SGHVS, CDR2 FQNEAQ. The CDR3 length is 15 residues. In nucleotides, the CDR3 is TGTGCCAGCAGCTTATTTGCGGGACGGAACACTGAAGCTTTCTTT. It translates to CASSLFAGRNTEAFF.

This clonotype appeared a few times. CDR3 residues: CATPKERGGYTF. As DNA, the CDR3 is TGTGCCACCCCTAAGGAACGCGGTGGCTACACCTTC. V usage is TRBV12-3 or TRBV12-4 and J usage is TRBJ1-2, with D hard to call. The V gene lost 10 bases and the J gene lost 7 bases, with 16 bases spanning the gap. The CDR3 extends over 12 amino acids.

To note about this clonotype: A much larger clone lies a single base off, so this may be a read error. This CDR3 fails to terminate in the conserved phenylalanine or tryptophan, so it likely reflects a read error. This chain joins TRBV7-9 and TRBJ2-5; possibly TRBD1 for D (6 bases). The CDR3 runs to 15 residues. Germline values: CDR1 SEHNR, CDR2 FQNEAQ (reference sequence). The ends were cut back, 3 bases at V and 3 bases at J, with 14 bases in the middle. CDR3 coding DNA: TGTGCCAGCAGCTTTGGGGGCCAGCCAGAAGAGACCCAGTACTTA. Its translation: CASSFGGQPEETQYL.

Details on this clonotype: Without the conserved terminal phenylalanine or tryptophan, this CDR3 likely stems from a read error. The chain carries TRBV11-2 and TRBJ2-1, with 7 bases that match TRBD1. This CDR3 is 16 amino acids long. CDR1 SGHAT and CDR2 FQNNGV come from the germline V gene. The chain's CDR3 is CASSLGQFFSYNEQFL. The CDR3 DNA reads as TGTGCGAGCAGCTTGGGACAGTTTTTCAGCTACAATGAGCAGTTCCTC.

With respect to this clonotype: A read error may explain this, as a much larger clone is one base away. V is TRBV28 and J is TRBJ2-3; perhaps TRBD1 as D (5 bases). This CDR3 contains 14 residues. Germline V gives CDR1 MDHEN, CDR2 SYDVKM. The CDR3 loop reads CASRTFDSIDTQYF. The CDR3 DNA is TGTGCCAGCAGAACTTTCGACAGCATAGATACGCAGTATTTT. The full variable domain, in which reference TRBV28 and TRBJ2-3 provide the parts outside the CDR3, is DVKVTQSSRYLVKRTGEKVFLECVQDMDHENMFWYRQDPGLGLRLIYFSYDVKMKEKGDIPEGYSVSREKKERFSLILESASTNQTSMYLCASRTFDSIDTQYFGPGTRLTVL.

This clonotype was counted at least ten times. A much larger clone sits a single nucleotide away, making a read error possible. This chain uses TRBV29-1 with TRBJ2-1, with D perhaps TRBD1 or TRBD2 (6 bases each). V was pared by 1 base and J by 3 bases, with 16 bases between. The CDR3 has 16 amino acids. Germline V gene data show CDR1 as SQVTM and CDR2 as ANQGSEA. The CDR3 here is CSVEGGEGGSYNEQFF. The CDR3, as DNA: TGCAGCGTTGAAGGTGGGGAAGGGGGGAGCTACAATGAGCAGTTCTTC.

For this clonotype: Since the CDR3 does not end with the conserved phenylalanine or tryptophan, this likely comes from a read error. The chain recombines TRBV11-1 with TRBJ2-1; D remains ambiguous. This CDR3 comprises 15 residues. Trimming stripped 5 bases from V and 12 bases from J, with 23 bases between. Germline CDR1 is SGHAT and CDR2 is FQDESV (reference sequence). CDR3 amino acids: CASSLTPSTGDVQFS. The CDR3, as DNA: TGTGCCAGCAGCCTGACTCCTTCGACGGGCGATGTGCAGTTCTCC.

At least ten counts were recorded for this clonotype. The chain combines TRBV6-2 or TRBV6-3 with TRBJ2-5; 7 bases fit TRBD2. Germline trimming cut 5 bases from V and 3 bases from J; bases unmatched to any gene: 6. CDR1 and CDR2 from the germline V gene are MNHEY and SVGEGT. The CDR3 sequence is 14 residues long. The CDR3 DNA reads TGTGCCAGCAGTCCGGGGGGTCTGGAAGAGACCCAGTACTTC. Encoded protein: CASSPGGLEETQYF.